This T cell receptor (beta chain) was retrieved from a study of graft-versus-host responses after intestinal transplantation. In regard to this clone: The target antigen is unknown.

This CDR3 contains 14 residues. CDR1 MNHEY and CDR2 SMNVEV come from the germline V gene (reference sequence). The ends lost 8 bases at V and 7 bases at J; junction bases unmatched: 3. Data came from immunoSEQ multiplex PCR; TCRdb stores just in-frame clones and leaves some out. The sample includes tens of thousands of clones, over 75% of them seen just once. The receptor was derived from a human donor who received an intestinal transplant. The genes are TRBV27 and TRBJ2-1, with 15 bases lining up with TRBD2. The sequencing used unstimulated CD8+ T cells sorted from spleen or lymph node cells, collected before intestinal transplant. The CDR3 sequence: CASGLAGGRNEQFF. CDR3 DNA: TGTGCCAGCGGACTAGCGGGGGGGAGGAATGAGCAGTTCTTC.